This TCR beta chain was observed in a study of blood T cell repertoires in COVID-19. Trimming pared 5 bases from V and 5 bases from J, leaving 16 bases between. Looked up from germline, CDR1 is SEHNR and CDR2 is FQNEAQ (reference sequence). The CDR3 runs to 16 residues. Sequencing was performed with immunoSEQ multiplex PCR; in TCRdb, only in-frame clones are kept and a portion is missing. The sample has 380,000 or so clones; roughly 90% are singletons. Sequenced input: PBMCs or T cells enriched from blood (not recorded which). The chain joins TRBV7-9 to TRBJ1-6; D gene unclear. This TCR was recovered from a woman aged 40 to 50 with acute COVID-19. CDR3 loop: CASSPDTPLDNSPLHF. CDR3 nucleotides: TGTGCCAGCAGCCCCGACACTCCGCTTGATAATTCACCCCTCCACTTT.